This paragraph covers one T cell receptor (beta chain) sequence. Its cognate antigen has yet to be identified. At one end the junction does not follow the germline gene, possibly because of a read error. The data were obtained in a study of post-analysis software for immune sequencing data (dated by TCRdb to between 2014 and 2017). In the study overall: Relapsing-remitting, secondary progressive and progressive-relapsing multiple sclerosis were recorded as disease courses, and subtype annotation was lacking for some patients. Patient repertoires were compared against about a dozen previously published healthy control repertoires from donors aged about 6 to 26 years. A subset of samples was prepared in parallel using single-end sample barcoding, then pooled and co-amplified after Illumina adapter ligation.

What the study reported, not specific to this receptor: Patients showed significantly higher frequencies than controls for roughly 5 TRBV segments, among them TRBV5-6, TRBV5-1 and TRBV20-1. Normalized Chao1 diversity was significantly lower in multiple sclerosis patients than controls, suggesting substantial peripheral T-cell clonal expansion. The control group was slightly older than the multiple sclerosis patient group. Strong co-clustering of samples prepared in the same batch was shown by direct clustering with F measure, prompting a batch-effect correction.

The library was generated by PCR. Sequencing was carried out with an Illumina HiSeq 2500. Unique molecular identifiers were incorporated into TCR beta cDNA libraries to reduce PCR and sequencing biases. Approximately 500,000 cDNA molecules were obtained for every 1 to 10 million input T cells, so each molecule roughly corresponded to one T cell. The patient libraries were prepared and sequenced using the same protocol as the earlier healthy control dataset. Within a given batch, samples were prepared together, multiplexed and sequenced on the same HiSeq lane. The study's processing was this. MIGEC was used to process the raw barcoded reads, and molecular identifier groups with only a single read were discarded before consensus assembly and CDR3 extraction. VDJtools was used for post-analysis of the clonotype tables, with diversity normalized by down-sampling every dataset to the smallest sample size. Repertoire overlap clustering matched CDR3 amino acid but not nucleotide sequences to correct batch-related cross-sample contamination. TCRdb itself trimmed the public reads at Q25 with fastp, ran MiXCR and retained productive beta chains. Rows merge per CDR3 protein into single entries with the most common DNA and genes. TCRdb, not the authors, supplied the V and J calls. Here the sample has hundreds of thousands of distinct CDR3 sequences; roughly two fifths occur a single time. The top ten clones comprise approximately 1.7% of the sample.

To demonstrate the VDJtools post-analysis software, the study profiled TCR beta repertoires from the peripheral blood of around 13 young patients with multiple sclerosis. The multiple sclerosis patients were children and adolescents ranging in age from roughly 6 to 16 years. The germline V gene yields SGHVS for CDR1 and FQNEAQ for CDR2. The CDR3 spans 13 residues, from the cysteine through the phenylalanine. Only the CDR3 region is kept as DNA, spanning 39 bases read in frame from base 1. The sequence joins TRBV7-8 to TRBJ1-1; matching of 5 bases hints at TRBD1 as the D gene. The receptor was derived from a girl aged 10 to 17 with multiple sclerosis. Sequencing input: blood. The CDR3 protein is CASSASGPTESFF. The DNA reads TGTGCCAGCAGCGCTTCAGGGCCCACTGAATCTTTCTTT. When the CDR3 is completed using the reference TRBV7-8 and TRBJ1-1 genes on either side, the full variable domain is GAGVSQSPRYKVAKRGQDVALRCDPISGHVSLFWYQQALGQGPEFLTYFQNEAQLDKSGLPSDRFFAERPEGSVSTLKIQRTQQEDSAVYLCASSASGPTESFFGQGTRLTVV.